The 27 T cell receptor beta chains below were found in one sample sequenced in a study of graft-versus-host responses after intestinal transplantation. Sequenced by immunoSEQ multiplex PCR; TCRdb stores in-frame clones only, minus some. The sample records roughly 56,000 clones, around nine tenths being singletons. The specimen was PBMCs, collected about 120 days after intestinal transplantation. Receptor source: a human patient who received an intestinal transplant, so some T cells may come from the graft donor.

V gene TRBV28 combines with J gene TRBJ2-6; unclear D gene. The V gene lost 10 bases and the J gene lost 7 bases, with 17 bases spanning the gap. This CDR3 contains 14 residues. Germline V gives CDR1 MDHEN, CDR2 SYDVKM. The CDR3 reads CATARMLGANVLTF. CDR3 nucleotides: TGTGCCACCGCACGGATGCTGGGAGCCAACGTCCTGACTTTC. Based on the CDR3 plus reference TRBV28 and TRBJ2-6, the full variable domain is DVKVTQSSRYLVKRTGEKVFLECVQDMDHENMFWYRQDPGLGLRLIYFSYDVKMKEKGDIPEGYSVSREKKERFSLILESASTNQTSMYLCATARMLGANVLTFGAGSRLTVL.

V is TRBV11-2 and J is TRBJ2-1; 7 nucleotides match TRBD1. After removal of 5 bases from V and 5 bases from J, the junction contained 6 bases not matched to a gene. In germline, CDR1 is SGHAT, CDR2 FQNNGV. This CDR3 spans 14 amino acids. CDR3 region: CASSPRTGNNEQFF. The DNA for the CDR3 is TGTGCCAGCAGCCCCAGGACAGGTAACAATGAGCAGTTCTTC.

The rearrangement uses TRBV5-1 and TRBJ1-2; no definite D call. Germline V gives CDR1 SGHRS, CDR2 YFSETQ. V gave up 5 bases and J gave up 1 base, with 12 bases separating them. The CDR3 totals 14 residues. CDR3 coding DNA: TGCGCCAGCAGTTCACTAACGGGTAACTATGGCTACACCTTC. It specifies CASSSLTGNYGYTF.

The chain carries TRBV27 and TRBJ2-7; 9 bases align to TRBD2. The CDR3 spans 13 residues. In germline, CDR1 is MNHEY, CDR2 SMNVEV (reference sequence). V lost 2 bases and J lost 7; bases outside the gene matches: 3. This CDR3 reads CASSLSGGREQYF. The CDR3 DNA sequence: TGTGCCAGCAGTTTAAGCGGGGGGCGAGAGCAGTACTTC.

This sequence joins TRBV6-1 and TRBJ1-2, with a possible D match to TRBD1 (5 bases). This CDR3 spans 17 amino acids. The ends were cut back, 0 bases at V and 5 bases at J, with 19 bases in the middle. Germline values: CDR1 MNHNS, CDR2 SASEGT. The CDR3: CASSEAGPAGLPYGYTF. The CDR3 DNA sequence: TGTGCCAGCAGTGAAGCGGGGCCGGCAGGTCTCCCTTATGGCTACACCTTC.

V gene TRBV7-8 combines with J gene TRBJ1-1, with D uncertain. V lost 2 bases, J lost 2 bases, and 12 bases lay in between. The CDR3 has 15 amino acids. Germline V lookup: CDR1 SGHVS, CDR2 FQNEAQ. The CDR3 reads CASSLSWKSNTEAFF. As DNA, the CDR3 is TGTGCCAGCAGCTTAAGTTGGAAGTCTAACACTGAAGCTTTCTTT.

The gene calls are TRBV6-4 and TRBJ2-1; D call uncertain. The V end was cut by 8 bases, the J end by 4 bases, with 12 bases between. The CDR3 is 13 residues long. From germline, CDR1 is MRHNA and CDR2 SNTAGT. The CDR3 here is CASLGDTYNEQFF. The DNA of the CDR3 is TGTGCCAGCCTCGGCGACACTTACAATGAGCAGTTCTTC.

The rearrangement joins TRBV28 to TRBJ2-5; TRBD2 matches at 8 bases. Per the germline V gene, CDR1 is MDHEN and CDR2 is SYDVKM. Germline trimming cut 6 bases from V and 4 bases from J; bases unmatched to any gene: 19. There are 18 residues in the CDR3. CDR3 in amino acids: CASSPGVAGYRRGETQYF. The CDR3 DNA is TGTGCCAGCAGCCCAGGGGTAGCGGGGTACCGGCGGGGAGAGACCCAGTACTTC. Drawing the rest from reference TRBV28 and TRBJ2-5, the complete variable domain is DVKVTQSSRYLVKRTGEKVFLECVQDMDHENMFWYRQDPGLGLRLIYFSYDVKMKEKGDIPEGYSVSREKKERFSLILESASTNQTSMYLCASSPGVAGYRRGETQYFGPGTRLLVL.

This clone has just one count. CDR3 region: CASSQDLQTNQPQHF. The CDR3, as DNA: TGCGCCAGCAGCCAAGACTTACAGACTAATCAGCCCCAGCATTTT. The chain recombines TRBV4-1 with TRBJ1-5; D gene unclear. Germline CDR1 MGHRA, CDR2 YSYEKL. Trimming removed 0 bases at V and 4 bases at J, with 10 bases between. This CDR3 region has 15 residues.

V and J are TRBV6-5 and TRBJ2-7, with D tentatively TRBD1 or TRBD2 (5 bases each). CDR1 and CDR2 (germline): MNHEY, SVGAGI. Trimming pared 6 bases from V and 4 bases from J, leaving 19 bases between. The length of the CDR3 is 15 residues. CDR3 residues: CASRERGARTYEQYF. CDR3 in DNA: TGTGCCAGCAGGGAAAGGGGCGCGAGGACTTACGAGCAGTACTTC.

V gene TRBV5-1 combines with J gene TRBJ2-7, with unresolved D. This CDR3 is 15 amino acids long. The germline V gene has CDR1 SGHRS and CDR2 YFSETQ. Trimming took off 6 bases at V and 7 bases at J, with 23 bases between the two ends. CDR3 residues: CASTPDPNRAGEQYF. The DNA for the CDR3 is TGCGCCAGCACGCCAGACCCTAATAGAGCCGGGGAGCAGTACTTC.

The CDR3 region has the DNA TGTGCCAGCAGTCAGCAGCCGGGACGCCACCAAGAGACCCAGTACTTC. It codes for CASSQQPGRHQETQYF. The rearrangement links TRBV7-9 to TRBJ2-5; D tentatively reads TRBD1 or TRBD2 (5 bases each). This CDR3 has 16 residues. The V end was cut by 6 bases, the J end by 0 bases, with 17 bases between. Germline V CDR1 and CDR2: SEHNR, FQNEAQ (reference sequence).

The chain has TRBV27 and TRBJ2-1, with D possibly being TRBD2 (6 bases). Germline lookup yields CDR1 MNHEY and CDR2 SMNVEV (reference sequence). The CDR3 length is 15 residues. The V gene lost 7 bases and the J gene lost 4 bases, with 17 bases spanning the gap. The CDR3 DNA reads TGTGCCAGCACCTTAGGTAGCGGACTTTACAATGAGCAGTTCTTC. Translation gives CASTLGSGLYNEQFF.

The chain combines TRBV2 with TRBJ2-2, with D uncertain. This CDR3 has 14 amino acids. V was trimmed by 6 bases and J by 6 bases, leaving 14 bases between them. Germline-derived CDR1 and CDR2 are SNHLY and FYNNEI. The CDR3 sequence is CASRDPREAGELFF. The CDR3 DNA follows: TGTGCCAGCAGAGACCCTAGGGAAGCCGGGGAGCTGTTTTTT. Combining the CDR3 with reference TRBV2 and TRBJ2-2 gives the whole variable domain EPEVTQTPSHQVTQMGQEVILRCVPISNHLYFYWYRQILGQKVEFLVSFYNNEISEKSEIFDDQFSVERPDGSNFTLKIRSTKLEDSAMYFCASRDPREAGELFFGEGSRLTVL.

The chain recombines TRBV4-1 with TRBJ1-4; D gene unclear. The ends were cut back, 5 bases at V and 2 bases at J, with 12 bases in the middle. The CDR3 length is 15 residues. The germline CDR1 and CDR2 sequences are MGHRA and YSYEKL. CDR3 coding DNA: TGCGCCAGCAGCTTGACAAGGGCGACTAATGAAAAACTGTTTTTT. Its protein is CASSLTRATNEKLFF.

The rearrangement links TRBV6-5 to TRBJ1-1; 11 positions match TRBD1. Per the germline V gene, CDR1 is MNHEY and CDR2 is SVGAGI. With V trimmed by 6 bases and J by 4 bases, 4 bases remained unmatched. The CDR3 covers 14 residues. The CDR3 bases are TGTGCCAGCAGCACCGGGACAGGGGGCACTGAAGCTTTCTTT. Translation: CASSTGTGGTEAFF.

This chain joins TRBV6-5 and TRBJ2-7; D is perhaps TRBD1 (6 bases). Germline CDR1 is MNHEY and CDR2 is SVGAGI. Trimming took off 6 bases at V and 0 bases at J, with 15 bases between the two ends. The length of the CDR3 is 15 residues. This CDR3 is CASRASGTHSYEQYF. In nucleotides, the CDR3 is TGTGCCAGCAGGGCTTCTGGGACACACTCCTACGAGCAGTACTTC.

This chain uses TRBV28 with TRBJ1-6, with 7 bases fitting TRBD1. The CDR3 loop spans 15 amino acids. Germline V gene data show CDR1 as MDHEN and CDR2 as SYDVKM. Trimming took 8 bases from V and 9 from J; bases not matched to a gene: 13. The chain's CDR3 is CASRSSHQGGSPLHF. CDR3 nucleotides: TGTGCCAGCCGTTCTTCCCACCAGGGGGGTTCACCCCTCCACTTT.

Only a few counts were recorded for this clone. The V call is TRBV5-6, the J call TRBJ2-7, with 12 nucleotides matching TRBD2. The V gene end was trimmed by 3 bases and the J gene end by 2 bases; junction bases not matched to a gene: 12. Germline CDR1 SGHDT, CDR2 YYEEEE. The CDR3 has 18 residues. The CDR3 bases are TGTGCCAGCAGCTCCAGTAGGCTAGCGGGGGGGGATCCCTACGAGCAGTACTTC. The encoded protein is CASSSSRLAGGDPYEQYF.

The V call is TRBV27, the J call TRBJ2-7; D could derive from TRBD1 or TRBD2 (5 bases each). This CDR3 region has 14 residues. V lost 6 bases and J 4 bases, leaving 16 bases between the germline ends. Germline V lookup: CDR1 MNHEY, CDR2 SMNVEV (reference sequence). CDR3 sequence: CASRWGRGSYEQYF. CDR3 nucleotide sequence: TGTGCCAGCAGGTGGGGACGGGGTTCTTACGAGCAGTACTTC.

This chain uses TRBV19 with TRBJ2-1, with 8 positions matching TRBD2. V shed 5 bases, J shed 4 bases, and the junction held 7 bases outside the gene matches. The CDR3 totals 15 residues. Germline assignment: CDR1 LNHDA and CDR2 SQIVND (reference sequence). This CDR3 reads CASSPGLGGYNEQFF. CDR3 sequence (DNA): TGTGCCAGTAGTCCGGGACTAGGGGGTTACAATGAGCAGTTCTTC.

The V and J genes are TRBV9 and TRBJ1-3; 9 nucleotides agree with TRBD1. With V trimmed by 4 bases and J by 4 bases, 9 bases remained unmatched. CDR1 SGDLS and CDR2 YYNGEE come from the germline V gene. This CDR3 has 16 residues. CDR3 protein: CASSPRGQGLGNTIYF. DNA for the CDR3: TGTGCCAGCAGCCCAAGGGGACAGGGTTTGGGAAACACCATATATTTT.

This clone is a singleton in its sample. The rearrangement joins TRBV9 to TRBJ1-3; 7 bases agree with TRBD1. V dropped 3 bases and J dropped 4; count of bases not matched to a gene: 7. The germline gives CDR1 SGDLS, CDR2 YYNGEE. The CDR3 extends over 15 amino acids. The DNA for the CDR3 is TGTGCCAGCAGCGCCGAACCGGGACAGGGAAACACCATATATTTT. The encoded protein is CASSAEPGQGNTIYF.

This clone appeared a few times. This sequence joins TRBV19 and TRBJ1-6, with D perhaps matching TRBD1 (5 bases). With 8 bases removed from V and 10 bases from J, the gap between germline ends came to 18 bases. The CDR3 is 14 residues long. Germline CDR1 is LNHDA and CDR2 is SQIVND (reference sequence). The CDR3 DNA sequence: TGTGCCAGTGGAAAACAGGCCCTGAGGTCACCCCTCCACTTT. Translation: CASGKQALRSPLHF.

The DNA of the CDR3 is TGTGCCAGCAGTTGGAACCACGAGCAGTACTTC. As protein: CASSWNHEQYF. The chain links TRBV28 to TRBJ2-7; D gene ambiguous. Germline assignment: CDR1 MDHEN and CDR2 SYDVKM. This CDR3 is built from 11 residues. V gave up 4 bases and J gave up 5 bases, with 6 bases separating them.

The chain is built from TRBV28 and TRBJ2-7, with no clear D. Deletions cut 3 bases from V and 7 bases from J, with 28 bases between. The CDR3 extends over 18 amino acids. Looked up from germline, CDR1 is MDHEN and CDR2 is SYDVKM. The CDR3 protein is CASSLIPPPMGFYGEQYF. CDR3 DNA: TGTGCCAGCAGTTTGATTCCCCCCCCAATGGGGTTTTATGGGGAGCAGTACTTC.

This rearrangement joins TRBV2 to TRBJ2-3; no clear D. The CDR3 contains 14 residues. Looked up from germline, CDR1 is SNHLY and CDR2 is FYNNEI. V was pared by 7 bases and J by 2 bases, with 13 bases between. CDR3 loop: CASKSGASTDTQYF. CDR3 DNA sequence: TGTGCCAGCAAGAGTGGCGCCTCCACAGATACGCAGTATTTT.